Listed here are 7 T cell receptor beta chains from one sample, sequenced in a study of shared clonotypes between healthy human individuals. Clones were read by immunoSEQ multiplex PCR, and TCRdb kept only the in-frame ones, dropping some. Among approximately 500,000 clones listed, 70% to 80% were seen once. Sequenced: PBMCs. The receptor source for this set is a woman between 35 and 50 years old in good health. Some clones in this sample may be carry-over from other donors' samples.

The chain is built from TRBV28 and TRBJ2-5; 7 bases map to TRBD2. Germline V gene sequence: CDR1 MDHEN, CDR2 SYDVKM. There are 15 residues in the CDR3. With V trimmed by 4 bases and J by 2 bases, 7 bases remained unmatched. CDR3 protein: CASSSSSGDQETQYF. CDR3 nucleotides: TGTGCCAGCAGTTCCTCTAGCGGCGATCAAGAGACCCAGTACTTC.

The chain is built from TRBV18 and TRBJ1-2; 12 bases map to TRBD1. CDR3 length: 13 residues. V dropped 9 bases and J dropped 8; count of bases not matched to a gene: 7. Germline V CDR1 and CDR2: KGHSH, LQKENI. In DNA, the CDR3 is TGTGCCAGTACGGGACAGGGGGCTATCGGCTACACCTTC. Residues: CASTGQGAIGYTF.

The chain couples TRBV7-8 to TRBJ2-3; D is uncertain. In germline, CDR1 is SGHVS, CDR2 FQNEAQ. The CDR3 has 14 amino acids. Trimming pared 2 bases from V and 1 base from J, leaving 7 bases between. CDR3: CASSLLRGTDTQYF. DNA of the CDR3: TGTGCCAGCAGCTTACTTCGGGGCACAGATACGCAGTATTTT.

This clone was detected only a few times. The chain recombines TRBV27 with TRBJ1-1; possibly TRBD1 for D (5 bases). The V and J ends lost 1 base and 3 bases respectively, with 9 bases between them. In germline, CDR1 is MNHEY, CDR2 SMNVEV (reference sequence). This CDR3 comprises 14 residues. The CDR3 DNA sequence: TGTGCCAGCAGTTTATACAGGCAGGACACTGAAGCTTTCTTT. It codes for CASSLYRQDTEAFF.

The gene calls are TRBV6-5 and TRBJ2-2, with D tentatively TRBD1 (6 bases). The CDR3 extends over 16 amino acids. Germline V lookup: CDR1 MNHEY, CDR2 SVGAGI. V was trimmed by 0 bases and J by 3 bases, leaving 11 bases between them. The CDR3 region has the DNA TGTGCCAGCAGTTACTCGATGGGACAAGACACCGGGGAGCTGTTTTTT. It specifies CASSYSMGQDTGELFF.

The chain is built from TRBV4-3 and TRBJ2-3, with D possibly matching TRBD1 (6 bases). The CDR3 loop spans 20 amino acids. Germline-derived CDR1 and CDR2 are LGHNA and YSLEER. The V and J ends lost 0 bases and 0 bases respectively, with 22 bases between them. CDR3 nucleotides: TGCGCCAGCAGCCAAGAACTTCGTTACTTTGGGGGCGGTAGCACAGATACGCAGTATTTT. Translating it yields CASSQELRYFGGGSTDTQYF.

This rearrangement joins TRBV5-6 to TRBJ2-1; D not certain. Germline CDR1 reads SGHDT; CDR2 reads YYEEEE. Trimming took off 4 bases at V and 0 bases at J, with 8 bases between the two ends. This CDR3 has 14 amino acids. The CDR3 sequence is CASSGISSYNEQFF. The CDR3, as DNA: TGTGCCAGCAGCGGCATCAGCTCCTACAATGAGCAGTTCTTC.